This T cell receptor beta chain is drawn from a study of cytotoxic CD8 clonotypes in ibrutinib-treated CLL (TCRdb year 2021). With respect to the entire study: The cohort included roughly 15 treatment-naive and approximately twelve relapsed/refractory patients; some 18 were IGHV unmutated. Responses were partial in some 24 patients and complete in 2; after median 68 months follow-up, roughly 15 stayed in remission and 12 progressed. Samples at response were collected after a median of about 11 months of treatment, with a range of roughly 6 to 36 months. An average of around 260,000 productive templates and 80,000 to 95,000 productive rearrangements was obtained per sample. Of the 90 or so participants in the trial, about two dozen had longitudinal samples available. Cryopreserved peripheral blood mononuclear cells were collected at three points: before therapy, at response, and at either sustained remission or disease progression. Every remission and progressive disease sample was obtained while ibrutinib was still being received by the patients.

Per the publication, the time point label means: approximately eleven months on ibrutinib. Roughly 2 micrograms of genomic DNA were extracted from cryopreserved PBMCs for TCR beta library preparation. Longitudinal blood samples from CLL patients receiving ibrutinib monotherapy were subjected to high-throughput TCR beta sequencing. The patients were enrolled in a single-center, open-label phase 2 trial of ibrutinib monotherapy. What the work shows at the level of the full study, not this receptor alone: Sampling times were not matched between sustained-remission and progressing patients, and lymph node repertoires were not studied. Public clonotypes were found to be uncommon and were observed to contract or remain stable during treatment; the increase in clonality was shown to reflect expansion of private clonotypes at ibrutinib response. An increase in clonality was observed at ibrutinib response, with clonality remaining stable during sustained remission and falling back toward baseline at progression. At baseline, clonality was higher than in age-matched healthy donors and showed a strong correlation with circulating CD8+ T-cell counts.

There are 14 amino acids in the CDR3, from cysteine to phenylalanine inclusive. The retained sequence is limited to the CDR3, 42 bases, with the frame set at the first base. The trim is 5 bases for V and 2 bases for J, with a gap of 13 bases between the germline ends. For CDR1 and CDR2, the germline V gene lists LGHNA and YNFKEQ. A remark on this clone: What this receptor recognizes is not known. No base quality information exists; no much larger clone differs at one position.

A MiSeq instrument was used for deep resolution sequencing, which targeted depths ranging from 1 in 1 million up to 1 in 200,000 T cells, with coverage averaging 10x for each clonotype. TCR beta libraries were generated with the immunoSEQ hsTCRB Kit. On the study's bioinformatics: ImmunoSEQ Data Assistant and ImmunoSEQ Analyzer were used for data analysis, and V, D and J genes were assigned according to IMGT definitions. Clonality, which ranges from 0 to 1, was calculated as one minus the normalized Shannon entropy of productive rearrangement frequencies. Public clonotype analysis was restricted to overrepresented clonotypes comprising at least 0.05% of each patient's repertoire. Some 13 repertoires from age-matched healthy donors, obtained from immuneACCESS, served as clonality controls. Imported from immuneACCESS, the table was reduced by TCRdb to in-frame sequences with V and J called. These copies leave out some clones; in studies compared against another copy, an unresolved V gene accounts for under half, and the cause of the remainder is not known. The DNA gave D and trimming, while V, J and clone size come from that table. The sample table shows 200,000 or so clones, and 65% to 80% are seen once. Clones ranked in the top ten supply 5.5% to 6% of the sample.

This receptor was obtained from a human donor with chronic lymphocytic leukemia. Recombination joined TRBV4-2 with TRBJ2-7; the D gene cannot be resolved beyond TRBD1 or TRBD2, each matching 5 bases. Sequenced material: PBMCs, taken after 12 months of ibrutinib treatment. CDR3 protein: CASSFWDVAYEQYF. At the DNA level, the sequence is TGTGCCAGCAGCTTCTGGGACGTAGCCTACGAGCAGTACTTC.